The sequence of this T cell receptor (beta chain) was determined in a study of shared clonotypes between healthy human individuals. With 9 bases removed from V and 4 bases from J, the gap between germline ends came to 19 bases. The germline gives CDR1 MNHEY, CDR2 SMNVEV (reference sequence). The CDR3 has 16 amino acids. Terminally differentiated effector memory CD45RA+ cells were excluded from the naive CD8 cells, which were CD45RO-negative and positively selected for CCR7. Clones were read by immunoSEQ multiplex PCR, and TCRdb kept only the in-frame ones, dropping some. This sample has 2 million or so clones, with roughly 94% found just once.

The V call is TRBV27, the J call TRBJ1-6, with unresolved D. The TCR sequence derives from a young man in good health. The sequenced material came from naive CD8+ T cells sorted from blood. The CDR3 here is CASTPRHPVYNSPLHF. CDR3 bases: TGTGCCAGTACTCCGAGACACCCCGTATATAATTCACCCCTCCACTTT.